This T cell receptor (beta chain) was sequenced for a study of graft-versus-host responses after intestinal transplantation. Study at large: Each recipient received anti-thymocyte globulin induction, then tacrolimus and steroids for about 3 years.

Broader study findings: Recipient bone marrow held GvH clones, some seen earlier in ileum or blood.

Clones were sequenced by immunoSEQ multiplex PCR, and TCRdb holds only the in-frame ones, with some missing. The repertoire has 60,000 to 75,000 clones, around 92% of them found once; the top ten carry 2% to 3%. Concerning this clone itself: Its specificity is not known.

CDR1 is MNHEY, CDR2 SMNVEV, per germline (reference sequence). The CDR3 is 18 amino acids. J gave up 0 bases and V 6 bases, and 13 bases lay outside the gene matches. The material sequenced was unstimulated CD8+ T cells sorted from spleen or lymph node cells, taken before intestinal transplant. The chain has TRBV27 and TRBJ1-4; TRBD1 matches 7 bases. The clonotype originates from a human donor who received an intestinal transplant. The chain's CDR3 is CASRCRDRLLATNEKLFF. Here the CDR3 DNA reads TGTGCCAGCAGATGCCGGGACAGACTTCTTGCAACTAATGAAAAACTGTTTTTT.